The entry below gives a single T cell receptor (beta chain) sequence along with its context. The V gene lost 5 bases and the J gene lost 4 bases, with 11 bases spanning the gap. The CDR3 loop spans 14 amino acids. The germline gives CDR1 SGHTA, CDR2 FQGNSA. The sample originates from a study of T cells in Graves' hyperthyroidism and ophthalmopathy. Study summary: Peripheral blood specimens were obtained at initial diagnosis, prior to any treatment.

Ophthalmopathy patients had moderate-to-severe active disease, CAS ≥3, NOSPECS ≥4, and disease duration under 3 months. Clinical symptoms, serum thyroxine, TRAb, thyroid ultrasound and orbital computed tomography established diagnosis. Amplification of TCR beta CDR3 regions was performed using RNA transcripts as template. TCR CDR3 underwent first-round RT-PCR with the HTBI primer set. Each CDR3 protein is one row after TCRdb ran MiXCR on the multiplex PCR reads. The sample lists under 600,000 distinct CDR3 sequences; roughly 15% were seen once. V is TRBV7-2 and J is TRBJ1-4; tentatively, D is TRBD1 (5 bases). The sample consisted of blood. This TCR was recovered from a woman aged 40-49 years with Graves' ophthalmopathy. The CDR3 region is CASSPDKYNEKLFF. The CDR3 DNA follows: TGTGCCAGCAGCCCGGACAAATATAATGAAAAACTGTTTTTT.